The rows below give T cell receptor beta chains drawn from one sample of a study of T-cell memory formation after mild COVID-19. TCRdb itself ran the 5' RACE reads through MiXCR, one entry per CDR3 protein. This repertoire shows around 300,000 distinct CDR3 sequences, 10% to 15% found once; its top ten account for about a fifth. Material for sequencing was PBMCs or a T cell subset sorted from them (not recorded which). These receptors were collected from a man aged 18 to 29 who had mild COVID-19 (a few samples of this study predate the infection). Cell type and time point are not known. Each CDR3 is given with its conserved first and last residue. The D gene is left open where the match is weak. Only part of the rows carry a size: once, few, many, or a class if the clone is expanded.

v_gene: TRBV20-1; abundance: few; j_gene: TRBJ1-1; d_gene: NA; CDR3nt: TGCAGTGCTAGTTCTGGGATGAACACTGAAGCTTTCTTT; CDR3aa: CSASSGMNTEAFF
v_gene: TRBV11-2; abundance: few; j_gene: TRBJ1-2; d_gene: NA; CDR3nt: TGTGCCAGCAGCTTAGTAGGGCCCCGCTATGGCTACACCTTC; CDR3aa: CASSLVGPRYGYTF
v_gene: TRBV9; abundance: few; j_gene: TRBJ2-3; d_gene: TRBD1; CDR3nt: TGTGCCAGCAGCCTAGGGACAGGGAATCCTACGCAGTATTTT; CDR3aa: CASSLGTGNPTQYF
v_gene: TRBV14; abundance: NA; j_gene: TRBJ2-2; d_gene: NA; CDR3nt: TGTGCCAGCAGCCACGCAGGGTGGATGAACACCGGGGAGCTGTTTTTT; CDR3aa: CASSHAGWMNTGELFF
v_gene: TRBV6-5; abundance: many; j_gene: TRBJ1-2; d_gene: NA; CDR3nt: TGTGCCAGCAGTTACTGGGGACGCTACTACACCTTC; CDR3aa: CASSYWGRYYTF
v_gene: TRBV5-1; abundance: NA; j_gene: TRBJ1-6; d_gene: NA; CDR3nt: TGCGCCAGCAGCTCACAGGGACCCAGCTCCTATAATTCACCCCTCCACTTT; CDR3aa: CASSSQGPSSYNSPLHF
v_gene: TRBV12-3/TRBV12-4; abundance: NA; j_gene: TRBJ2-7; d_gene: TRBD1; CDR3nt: TGTGCCAGCAGTCCACAGGGGGCAGGCCCCTACGAGCAGTACTTC; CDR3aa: CASSPQGAGPYEQYF
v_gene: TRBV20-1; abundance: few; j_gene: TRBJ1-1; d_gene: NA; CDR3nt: TGCAGTGCTAGAGCCCCCCACCAAAACACTGAAGCTTTCTTT; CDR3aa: CSARAPHQNTEAFF
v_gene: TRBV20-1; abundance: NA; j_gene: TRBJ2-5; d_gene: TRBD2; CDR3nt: TGCAGTGCCCTCCGGGGGGAAGAGACCCAGTACTTC; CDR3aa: CSALRGEETQYF
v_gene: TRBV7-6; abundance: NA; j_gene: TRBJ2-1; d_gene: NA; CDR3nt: TGTGCCAGCAGCAGCTGGGGGCGGGACAATGAGCAGTTCTTC; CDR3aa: CASSSWGRDNEQFF
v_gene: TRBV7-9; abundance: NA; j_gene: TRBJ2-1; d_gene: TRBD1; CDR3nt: TGTGCCAGCAGCCATCGACAGGGAAGGGGCAATGAGCAGTTCTTC; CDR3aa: CASSHRQGRGNEQFF
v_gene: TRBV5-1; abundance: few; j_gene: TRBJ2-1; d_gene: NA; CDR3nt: TGCGCCAGCAGCTTGACTGGGGTGGGGGTGCAGTTCTTC; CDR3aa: CASSLTGVGVQFF
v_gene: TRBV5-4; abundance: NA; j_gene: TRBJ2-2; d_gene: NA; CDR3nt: TGTGCCAGCAGCTTGGGGGGAGCATTCCCCGGGGAGCTGTTTTTT; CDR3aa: CASSLGGAFPGELFF
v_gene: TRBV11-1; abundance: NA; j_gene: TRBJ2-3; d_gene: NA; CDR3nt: TGTGCCAGCAGCACCCGACAGAAAACAGATACGCAGTATTTT; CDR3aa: CASSTRQKTDTQYF
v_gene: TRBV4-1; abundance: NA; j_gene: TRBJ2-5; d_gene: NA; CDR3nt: TGCGCCAGCAGCCAAGAGTCTTGGGGTAGGGGCCCGGAGACCCAGTACTTC; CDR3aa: CASSQESWGRGPETQYF
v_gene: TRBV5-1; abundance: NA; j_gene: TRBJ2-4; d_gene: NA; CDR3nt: TGCGCCAGCAGCTTGGAGGGCTGGTTCCAGTACTTC; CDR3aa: CASSLEGWFQYF
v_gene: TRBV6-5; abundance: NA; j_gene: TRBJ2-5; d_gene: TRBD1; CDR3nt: TGTGCCAGCAGAGAACAGGGGGCTCGGGAGACCCAGTACTTC; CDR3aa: CASREQGARETQYF
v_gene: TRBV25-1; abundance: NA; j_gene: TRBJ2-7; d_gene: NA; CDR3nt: TGTGCCAGCAGTGAATCTGGGGGGCACCCCGAGCAGTACTTC; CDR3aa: CASSESGGHPEQYF
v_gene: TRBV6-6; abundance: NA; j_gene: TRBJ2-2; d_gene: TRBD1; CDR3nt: TGTGCCAGCAGACCCTTGGGACAGGGAGGCACCGGGGAGCTGTTTTTT; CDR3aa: CASRPLGQGGTGELFF
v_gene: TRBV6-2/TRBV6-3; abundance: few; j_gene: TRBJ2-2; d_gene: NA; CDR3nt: TGTGCCAGCAGTTGGGCCCCGAACACCGGGGAGCTGTTTTTT; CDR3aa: CASSWAPNTGELFF
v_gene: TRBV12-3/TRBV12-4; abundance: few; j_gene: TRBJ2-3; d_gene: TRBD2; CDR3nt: TGTGCCAGCAGTTTCCAGACCTTTGGTAGCGGGGGCACAGATACGCAGTATTTT; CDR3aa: CASSFQTFGSGGTDTQYF
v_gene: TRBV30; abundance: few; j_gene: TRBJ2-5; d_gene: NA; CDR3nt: TGTGCCTGGAGTGCGGGGTACCAAGAGACCCAGTACTTC; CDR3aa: CAWSAGYQETQYF
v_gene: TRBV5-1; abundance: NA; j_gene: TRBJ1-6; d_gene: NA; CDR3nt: TGCGCCAGCAGCCCTACTCAGAGCTCCTATAATTCACCCCTCCACTTT; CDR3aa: CASSPTQSSYNSPLHF
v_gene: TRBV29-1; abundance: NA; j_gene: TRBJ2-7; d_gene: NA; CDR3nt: TGCAGCGTTGCCGAATACGAGCAGTACTTC; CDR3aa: CSVAEYEQYF
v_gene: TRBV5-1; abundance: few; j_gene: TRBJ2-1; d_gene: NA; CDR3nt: TGCGCCAGCAGCTTGGGGGGCAGGGCCGGCCATGAGCAGTTCTTC; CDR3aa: CASSLGGRAGHEQFF
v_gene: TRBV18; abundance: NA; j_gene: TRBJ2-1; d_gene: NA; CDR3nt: TGTGCCAGCTCACCACCGTTGCAGAACTCCTACAATGAGCAGTTCTTC; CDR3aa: CASSPPLQNSYNEQFF
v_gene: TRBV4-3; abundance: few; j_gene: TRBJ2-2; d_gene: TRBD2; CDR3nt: TGCGCCAGCAGCCACGGGACTAAAATCGGGGAGCTGTTTTTT; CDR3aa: CASSHGTKIGELFF
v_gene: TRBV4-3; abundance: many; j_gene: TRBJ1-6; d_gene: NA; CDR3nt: TGCGCCAGCAGCCAAGATCCCGACGCGAATTCACCCCTCCACTTT; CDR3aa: CASSQDPDANSPLHF
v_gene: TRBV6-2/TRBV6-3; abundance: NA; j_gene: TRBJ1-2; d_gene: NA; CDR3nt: TGTGCCAGCAGTTACGCCTTCCCGGGCTCGGGCCGGGGCTACACCTTC; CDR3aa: CASSYAFPGSGRGYTF
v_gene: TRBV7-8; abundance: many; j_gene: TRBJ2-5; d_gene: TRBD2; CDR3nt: TGTGCCAGCAGCTTAGGGGTGCGGGGGCAAGAGACCCAGTACTTC; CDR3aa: CASSLGVRGQETQYF
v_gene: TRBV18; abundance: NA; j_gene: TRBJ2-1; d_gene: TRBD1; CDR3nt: TGTGCCAGCTCACCCAGGGGACAGAGCTCCTACAATGAGCAGTTCTTC; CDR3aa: CASSPRGQSSYNEQFF
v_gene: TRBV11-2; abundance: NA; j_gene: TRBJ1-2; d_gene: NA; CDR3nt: TGTGCCAGCAGCTCCATAGGGGAGGTCGGGTTGACCAACTATGGCTACACCTTC; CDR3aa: CASSSIGEVGLTNYGYTF
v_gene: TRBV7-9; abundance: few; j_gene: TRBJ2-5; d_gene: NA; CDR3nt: TGTGCCCACGTGCGAGAGACCCAGTACTTC; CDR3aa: CAHVRETQYF
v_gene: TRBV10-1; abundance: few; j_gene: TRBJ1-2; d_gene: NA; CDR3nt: TGCGCCAGCAGTGATCAACAGGGAGTAGGCTACACCTTC; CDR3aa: CASSDQQGVGYTF
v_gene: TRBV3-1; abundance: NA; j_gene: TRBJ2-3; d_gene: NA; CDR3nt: TGTGCCAGCAGCCAGAGGGGGCGGGGGGCCAATGAAGATACGCAGTATTTT; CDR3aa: CASSQRGRGANEDTQYF
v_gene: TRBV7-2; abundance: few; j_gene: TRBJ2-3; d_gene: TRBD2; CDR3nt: TGTGCCAGCAGCTTACCGCCTAGCGGGGGACCGGATACGCAGTATTTT; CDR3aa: CASSLPPSGGPDTQYF
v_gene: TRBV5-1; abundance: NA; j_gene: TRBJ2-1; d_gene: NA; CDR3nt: TGCGCCAGCAGCGCCTCCCCCCTGCGAAATAGCAATGAGCAGTTCTTC; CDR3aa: CASSASPLRNSNEQFF
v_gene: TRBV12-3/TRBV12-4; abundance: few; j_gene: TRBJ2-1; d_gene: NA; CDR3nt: TGTGCCAGCAGTTTAGCGGGGGACCTCTACAATGAGCAGTTCTTC; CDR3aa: CASSLAGDLYNEQFF
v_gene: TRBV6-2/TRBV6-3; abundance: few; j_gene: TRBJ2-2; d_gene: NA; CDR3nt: TGTGCCAGCATAAACTTCCCCGTGCGGGTTGAGGCCGGCGGGGAGCTGTTTTTT; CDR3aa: CASINFPVRVEAGGELFF
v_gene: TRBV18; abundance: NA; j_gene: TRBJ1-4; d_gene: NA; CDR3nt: TGTGCCAGCTCACCGACATTGAGCGATGAAAAACTGTTTTTT; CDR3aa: CASSPTLSDEKLFF
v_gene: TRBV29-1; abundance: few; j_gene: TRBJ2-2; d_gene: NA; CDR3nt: TGCAGCGTCTCAGGGGTTTTGAACACCGGGGAGCTGTTTTTT; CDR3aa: CSVSGVLNTGELFF
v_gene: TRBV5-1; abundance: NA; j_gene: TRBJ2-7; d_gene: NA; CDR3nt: TGCGCCAGCAGACAGGGAAGGGACTACGAGCAGTACTTC; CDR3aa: CASRQGRDYEQYF
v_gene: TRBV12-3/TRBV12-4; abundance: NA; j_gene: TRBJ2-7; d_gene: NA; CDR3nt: TGTGCCAGCACACCGGGCCGCTCCTACGAGCAGTACTTC; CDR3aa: CASTPGRSYEQYF
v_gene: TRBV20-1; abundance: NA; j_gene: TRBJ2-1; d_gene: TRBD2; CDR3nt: TGCAGTGCTAGATATCAGTCTAGCGGGGGCAATGAGCAGTTCTTC; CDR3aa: CSARYQSSGGNEQFF
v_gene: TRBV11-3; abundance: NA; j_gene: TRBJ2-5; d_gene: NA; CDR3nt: TGTGCCAGCAGCCCAGGGGGGGTCCGAGAGACCCAGTACTTC; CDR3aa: CASSPGGVRETQYF
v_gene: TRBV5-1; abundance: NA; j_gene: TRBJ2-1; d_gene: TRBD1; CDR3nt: TGCGCCAGTGCGGGACAGGGGGCGGATGAGCAGTTCTTC; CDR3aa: CASAGQGADEQFF
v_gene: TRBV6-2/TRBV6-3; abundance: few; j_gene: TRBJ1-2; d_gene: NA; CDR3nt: TGTGCCATCGCAACGGAGCACTATGGCTACACCTTC; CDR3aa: CAIATEHYGYTF
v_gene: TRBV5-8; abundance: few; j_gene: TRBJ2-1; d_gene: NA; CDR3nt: TGTGCCAGCAGTCCCCGGTCGTACTCCTACAATGAGCAGTTCTTC; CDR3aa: CASSPRSYSYNEQFF
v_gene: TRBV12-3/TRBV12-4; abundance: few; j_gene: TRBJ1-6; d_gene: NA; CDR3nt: TGTGCCAGCAACCCGACGGAGGCTGAGGATTCACCCCTCCACTTT; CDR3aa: CASNPTEAEDSPLHF